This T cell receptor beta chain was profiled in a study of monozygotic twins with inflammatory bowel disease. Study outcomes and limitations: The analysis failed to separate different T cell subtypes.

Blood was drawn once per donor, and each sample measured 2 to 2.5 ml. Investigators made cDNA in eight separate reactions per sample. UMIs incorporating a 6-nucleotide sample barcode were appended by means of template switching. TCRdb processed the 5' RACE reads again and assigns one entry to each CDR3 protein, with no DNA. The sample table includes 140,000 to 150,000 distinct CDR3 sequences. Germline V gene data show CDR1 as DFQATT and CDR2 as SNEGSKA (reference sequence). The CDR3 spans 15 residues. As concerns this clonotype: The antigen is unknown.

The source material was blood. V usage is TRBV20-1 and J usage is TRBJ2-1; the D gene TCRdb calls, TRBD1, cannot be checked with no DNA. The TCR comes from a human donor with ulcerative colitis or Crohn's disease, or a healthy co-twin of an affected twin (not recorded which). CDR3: CSARGGVSSYNEQFF.